This T cell receptor beta chain emerged from a study of OX40 agonist ivuxolimab in advanced cancers. General study points: Expanded clones were, on average, more numerous among CD8+ T cells than CD4+. There was clonal expansion of CD4+ and CD8+ blood T cells by week 6 at 0.1 to 3.0 mg/kg.

The germline V gene encodes CDR1 LNHDA and CDR2 SQIVND (reference sequence). Trimming at V came to 0 bases and at J to 6 bases, leaving 7 bases not matched to a gene. The CDR3 totals 16 residues. Concerning this clone: Its specificity is not known.

The repertoire was sequenced with immunoSEQ multiplex PCR; TCRdb's copy has only in-frame clones and lacks some. The sample has some 100,000 clones, around 90% seen once; the top ten hold roughly 0.16%. The sequencing here drew on CD4+ or CD8+ T cells sorted from blood, taken in a trial of the OX40 agonist ivuxolimab. The chain couples TRBV19 to TRBJ2-1, with TRBD2 matching 8 bases. This clonotype was sampled from an adult with an advanced solid tumor such as melanoma, head and neck, liver or kidney cancer. This CDR3 is CASSIDAGLGANEQFF. CDR3 in DNA: TGTGCCAGTAGTATAGATGCGGGACTAGGGGCCAATGAGCAGTTCTTC. Complete variable domain (other parts from reference TRBV19 and TRBJ2-1): DGGITQSPKYLFRKEGQNVTLSCEQNLNHDAMYWYRQDPGQGLRLIYYSQIVNDFQKGDIAEGYSVSREKKESFPLTVTSAQKNPTAFYLCASSIDAGLGANEQFFGPGTRLTVL.